The 32 T cell receptor beta chains in this list originate from one sample, sequenced in a study of radiation and T cells in renal cell carcinoma. Time point denoted: blood 4 weeks post-SBRT, at nephrectomy. Treatment indicated: 15 Gy SBRT to primary tumor, nephrectomy 4 weeks later. Method: immunoSEQ multiplex PCR; TCRdb's copy keeps in-frame clones and lacks some. The sample lists approximately 86,000 clones, about 85% occurring once. This sample comprised blood, obtained from a patient whose treatment included radiotherapy and nephrectomy. The receptors here all came from a man in his fifties or sixties with renal cell carcinoma.

V is TRBV30 and J is TRBJ1-2, with D perhaps TRBD1 (6 bases). Germline values: CDR1 GTSNPN, CDR2 SVGIG (reference sequence). V lost 4 bases to trimming and J lost 4 bases, with 22 bases between them. This CDR3 is 16 amino acids long. CDR3 protein: CAWKVSGRGSIYGYTF. CDR3 sequence (DNA): TGTGCCTGGAAAGTGTCGGGCAGGGGCTCCATCTATGGCTACACCTTC.

The chain links TRBV19 to TRBJ1-2; D is possibly TRBD1 (5 bases). With 3 bases removed from V and 4 bases from J, the gap between germline ends came to 15 bases. The CDR3 has 15 residues. Germline CDR1 is LNHDA and CDR2 is SQIVND (reference sequence). CDR3 protein: CASSMGGRVTYGYTF. CDR3 nucleotides: TGTGCCAGTAGTATGGGAGGCAGGGTGACCTATGGCTACACCTTC. Combining the CDR3 with reference TRBV19 and TRBJ1-2 gives the whole variable domain DGGITQSPKYLFRKEGQNVTLSCEQNLNHDAMYWYRQDPGQGLRLIYYSQIVNDFQKGDIAEGYSVSREKKESFPLTVTSAQKNPTAFYLCASSMGGRVTYGYTFGSGTRLTVV.

The rearrangement joins TRBV9 to TRBJ2-7; 7 nucleotides align to TRBD1. The V gene's germline CDR1 is SGDLS and CDR2 YYNGEE. The CDR3 sequence is 15 residues long. After removal of 0 bases from V and 2 bases from J, the junction contained 5 bases not matched to a gene. CDR3 loop: CASSVGTGVTYEQYF. The CDR3, as DNA: TGTGCCAGCAGCGTAGGTACAGGGGTGACCTACGAGCAGTACTTC. Based on the CDR3 plus reference TRBV9 and TRBJ2-7, the full variable domain is DSGVTQTPKHLITATGQRVTLRCSPRSGDLSVYWYQQSLDQGLQFLIQYYNGEERAKGNILERFSAQQFPDLHSELNLSSLELGDSALYFCASSVGTGVTYEQYFGPGTRLTVT.

The chain has TRBV6-5 and TRBJ1-6; weak D call: TRBD1 (5 bases). Germline CDR1 reads MNHEY; CDR2 reads SVGAGI. The germline V and J ends were trimmed by 2 bases and 10 bases, with 15 bases remaining between them. The CDR3 consists of 15 residues. This CDR3 reads CASSYQEGIQSPLHF. The CDR3, as DNA: TGTGCCAGCAGTTACCAAGAGGGGATACAATCACCCCTCCACTTT.

The chain joins TRBV7-2 to TRBJ2-5, with D hard to call. Germline V gene lookup returns CDR1 SGHTA and CDR2 FQGNSA. V lost 5 bases, J lost 0 bases, and 4 bases lay in between. CDR3 length: 12 amino acids. The CDR3 DNA follows: TGTGCCAGCAGCCCCTACCAAGAGACCCAGTACTTC. Translated, it gives CASSPYQETQYF. The entire variable domain, with the rest obtained from reference TRBV7-2 and TRBJ2-5, is as follows: GAGVSQSPSNKVTEKGKDVELRCDPISGHTALYWYRQSLGQGLEFLIYFQGNSAPDKSGLPSDRFSAERTGGSVSTLTIQRTQQEDSAVYLCASSPYQETQYFGPGTRLLVL.

A few counts support this clone. This chain connects TRBV6-1 to TRBJ1-1, with D unclear. V lost 5 bases and J 1 base, leaving 8 bases between the germline ends. The CDR3 loop spans 13 amino acids. Germline loops: CDR1 MNHNS, CDR2 SASEGT. CDR3 nucleotide sequence: TGTGCCAGCAGTCTCGCAGAGAACACTGAAGCTTTCTTT. It translates to CASSLAENTEAFF.

The rearrangement joins TRBV18 to TRBJ2-5, with a possible D match to TRBD1 (6 bases). This CDR3 is built from 16 residues. V was pared by 0 bases and J by 5 bases, with 16 bases between. Germline V lookup: CDR1 KGHSH, CDR2 LQKENI. In DNA form, the CDR3 reads TGTGCCAGCTCACCACCGGATTTGGGGGCGCCGGAGACCCAGTACTTC. Translating it yields CASSPPDLGAPETQYF.

The chain joins TRBV5-1 to TRBJ1-2; weak D call: TRBD1 (5 bases). Trimming left V 0 bases short and J 5 bases short, with 17 bases between. This CDR3 has 16 residues. CDR1 is SGHRS, CDR2 YFSETQ, per germline. The CDR3 region has the DNA TGCGCCAGCAGCTTGGGGGCAGGGCGCCAGGGATATGGCTACACCTTC. This codes for CASSLGAGRQGYGYTF.

The genes are TRBV5-1 and TRBJ1-5; TRBD1 matches 8 bases. Germline V CDR1 and CDR2: SGHRS, YFSETQ. This CDR3 contains 14 residues. Trimming cost V 4 bases and J 7 bases; bases outside gene matches: 7. CDR3 bases: TGCGCCAGCAGCCTCCAGGGGGCAGGGCAGCCCCAGCATTTT. Encoded protein: CASSLQGAGQPQHF.

CDR3 in amino acids: CASSQTGNTEAFF. DNA for the CDR3: TGTGCCAGCAGCCAGACAGGGAACACTGAAGCTTTCTTT. This chain links TRBV7-8 with TRBJ1-1, with D possibly matching TRBD1 (6 bases). The V end lost 5 bases, the J end lost 1 base, and 8 bases lay between the germline ends. Germline CDR1 SGHVS, CDR2 FQNEAQ. There are 13 residues in the CDR3.

This CDR3 reads CASSGLVGQPQHF. The CDR3, as DNA: TGTGCCAGCAGTGGTTTGGTAGGTCAGCCCCAGCATTTT. The V and J genes are TRBV6-1 and TRBJ1-5, with D uncertain. Trimming pared 4 bases from V and 6 bases from J, leaving 10 bases between. There are 13 residues in the CDR3. Per germline, CDR1 MNHNS and CDR2 SASEGT.

In this sample, this clone turned up once. The rearrangement joins TRBV2 to TRBJ2-2, with 11 positions matching TRBD1. The CDR3 consists of 14 residues. V lost 4 bases and J lost 5; bases outside the gene matches: 0. Germline V gives CDR1 SNHLY, CDR2 FYNNEI. In nucleotides, the CDR3 is TGTGCCAGCAGTGGGGACAGGGGGACCGGGGAGCTGTTTTTT. It codes for CASSGDRGTGELFF.

The rearrangement uses TRBV2 and TRBJ2-3, with TRBD1 identical over 8 bases. The length of the CDR3 is 14 residues. V trimming: 6 bases; J trimming: 2 bases; junction bases outside the gene matches: 4. Germline V lookup: CDR1 SNHLY, CDR2 FYNNEI. The CDR3 region has the DNA TGTGCCAGCAGGGCAGGGGGCGTCACAGATACGCAGTATTTT. It specifies CASRAGGVTDTQYF.

A few counts support this clone. The chain uses TRBV6-5 and TRBJ1-1; TRBD1 is a possible D gene (6 bases). The germline gives CDR1 MNHEY, CDR2 SVGAGI. This CDR3 spans 14 amino acids. Trimming cost V 4 bases and J 1 base, with 10 bases left between them. DNA for the CDR3: TGTGCCAGCAGTTTAGGACAGTGGAACACTGAAGCTTTCTTT. Translating it yields CASSLGQWNTEAFF.

This chain uses TRBV28 with TRBJ2-3; TRBD2 matches at 7 bases. Germline V gives CDR1 MDHEN, CDR2 SYDVKM. The CDR3 is 15 residues long. The V and J ends lost 8 bases and 1 base, in that order; junction bases with no gene match: 9. The CDR3 spells CASSGGGVGTDTQYF. The DNA of the CDR3 is TGTGCCAGCTCGGGGGGTGGCGTTGGCACAGATACGCAGTATTTT.

This clone is classed as medium-sized (0.01 to 0.1%). The DNA of the CDR3 is TGTGCCAGCAGCGGCCCTAGCGGGACGGATGAGCAGTTCTTC. It specifies CASSGPSGTDEQFF. J is TRBJ2-1 and V is TRBV7-9; TRBD2 matches 9 bases. CDR1 SEHNR and CDR2 FQNEAQ come from the germline V gene (reference sequence). V trimming: 5 bases; J trimming: 8 bases; junction bases outside the gene matches: 7. The CDR3 extends over 14 amino acids.

The chain joins TRBV6-6 to TRBJ2-2; 8 bases are shared with TRBD1. Losses at the gene ends were 5 bases for V and 4 bases for J; bases not matched to a gene: 3. The CDR3 consists of 14 residues. Germline V gives CDR1 MNHNY, CDR2 SVGAGI (reference sequence). As DNA, the CDR3 is TGTGCCAGCAGTGCCGGACAGGGCACCGGGGAGCTGTTTTTT. This codes for CASSAGQGTGELFF.

This clone was recorded a few times. The gene calls are TRBV11-3 and TRBJ1-1, with a possible D match to TRBD1 (5 bases). V dropped 5 bases and J dropped 3 bases, with 10 bases sitting between them. The CDR3 loop spans 13 amino acids. The germline V gene has CDR1 SGHNT and CDR2 YENEEA. The CDR3, as DNA: TGTGCCAGCAGCCTCAGGGAGGACACTGAAGCTTTCTTT. Amino acid sequence: CASSLREDTEAFF.

The chain employs TRBV6-1 and TRBJ1-3; the D is unclear. Germline CDR1 MNHNS, CDR2 SASEGT. V lost 3 bases to trimming and J lost 0 bases, with 6 bases between them. The CDR3 covers 14 residues. CDR3 DNA sequence: TGTGCCAGCAGTGAGGTGTTCTCTGGAAACACCATATATTTT. Protein sequence: CASSEVFSGNTIYF.

The V gene is TRBV6-6, the J gene TRBJ1-2; TRBD1 agrees at 7 bases. The V gene's germline CDR1 is MNHNY and CDR2 SVGAGI (reference sequence). Losses at the gene ends were 5 bases for V and 5 bases for J; bases not matched to a gene: 11. This CDR3 is 15 amino acids long. CDR3 region: CASSPPGQSNYGYTF. Here the CDR3 DNA reads TGTGCCAGCAGTCCTCCGGGACAGAGCAATTATGGCTACACCTTC.

This chain uses TRBV5-1 with TRBJ1-5; 9 nucleotides match TRBD1. V shed 3 bases and J 2 bases; nucleotides not matched to a gene: 0. CDR3 length equals 14 residues. Germline V CDR1 and CDR2: SGHRS, YFSETQ. The chain's CDR3 is CASSWTGGNQPQHF. The CDR3 DNA sequence: TGCGCCAGCAGCTGGACAGGGGGCAATCAGCCCCAGCATTTT.

Written as DNA, the CDR3 is TGTGCCAGCAGCTCCGACTCCAATACGCAGTATTTT. Translation gives CASSSDSNTQYF. The V and J genes are TRBV5-4 and TRBJ2-3; D unresolved. This CDR3 has 12 amino acids. With 3 bases removed from V and 7 bases from J, the gap between germline ends came to 9 bases. In germline, CDR1 is SGHNT, CDR2 YYREEE (reference sequence).

This rearrangement joins TRBV6-5 to TRBJ2-5; TRBD1 agrees at 8 bases. Germline V gene data show CDR1 as MNHEY and CDR2 as SVGAGI. The V and J ends lost 0 bases and 5 bases, in that order; junction bases with no gene match: 5. CDR3 size: 15 residues. CDR3 amino acids: CASSYSRQGHETQYF. DNA of the CDR3: TGTGCCAGCAGTTACTCTAGACAGGGGCACGAGACCCAGTACTTC.

CDR3: CASSYNRVFWNTEAFF. CDR3 nucleotide sequence: TGTGCCAGCAGTTATAATAGGGTGTTTTGGAACACTGAAGCTTTCTTT. V gene TRBV6-6 combines with J gene TRBJ1-1; D gene uncertain. The CDR3 covers 16 residues. CDR1 and CDR2 (germline): MNHNY, SVGAGI (reference sequence). Trimming took off 3 bases at V and 1 base at J, with 15 bases between the two ends.

The chain uses TRBV6-5 and TRBJ2-7; D ambiguous. From germline, CDR1 is MNHEY and CDR2 SVGAGI. Deletions cut 8 bases from V and 5 bases from J, with 16 bases between. The CDR3 has 13 residues. CDR3 nucleotide sequence: TGTGCCAGCCTCCCGGCTGGGCGGAACGAGCAGTACTTC. Amino acids: CASLPAGRNEQYF.

The rearrangement uses TRBV7-2 and TRBJ2-1, with D possibly being TRBD2 (5 bases). The CDR3 has 15 residues. V lost 4 bases and J 0 bases, leaving 10 bases between the germline ends. Germline V gene lookup returns CDR1 SGHTA and CDR2 FQGNSA. The CDR3 DNA is TGTGCCAGCAGCTCGGGATCAAGCTCCTACAATGAGCAGTTCTTC. This sequence encodes CASSSGSSSYNEQFF.

The rearrangement joins TRBV11-2 to TRBJ2-3; D unclear. Looked up from germline, CDR1 is SGHAT and CDR2 is FQNNGV. The CDR3 spans 14 residues. Trimming removed 5 bases at V and 2 bases at J, with 11 bases between. DNA for the CDR3: TGTGCCAGCAGCGTAGCCCAGAACACAGATACGCAGTATTTT. The encoded protein is CASSVAQNTDTQYF.

The sample holds a few counts of this clone. This rearrangement joins TRBV5-1 to TRBJ1-1; 10 nucleotides align to TRBD1. The CDR3 length is 15 residues. With V trimmed by 2 bases and J by 8 bases, 9 bases remained unmatched. From germline, CDR1 is SGHRS and CDR2 YFSETQ. CDR3 region: CASSFVTGGAWEAFF. CDR3 in DNA: TGCGCCAGCAGCTTTGTGACAGGGGGCGCTTGGGAAGCTTTCTTT.

The gene calls are TRBV30 and TRBJ2-1, with D possibly being TRBD2 (5 bases). V gave up 5 bases and J gave up 3 bases, with 17 bases separating them. CDR1 and CDR2 from the germline V gene are GTSNPN and SVGIG (reference sequence). This CDR3 region has 15 residues. The chain's CDR3 is CAWGKAESYYNEQFF. In DNA form, the CDR3 reads TGTGCCTGGGGCAAAGCGGAAAGTTACTACAATGAGCAGTTCTTC. Full variable domain (outside the CDR3, taken from reference TRBV30 and TRBJ2-1): SQTIHQWPATLVQPVGSPLSLECTVEGTSNPNLYWYRQAAGRGLQLLFYSVGIGQISSEVPQNLSASRPQDRQFILSSKKLLLSDSGFYLCAWGKAESYYNEQFFGPGTRLTVL.

V gene TRBV6-5 combines with J gene TRBJ2-1, with no clear D. The CDR3 contains 15 residues. V lost 2 bases to trimming and J lost 0 bases, with 8 bases between them. The germline gives CDR1 MNHEY, CDR2 SVGAGI. The CDR3: CASSYNPSSYNEQFF. For the CDR3, the DNA is TGTGCCAGCAGTTACAACCCTAGCTCCTACAATGAGCAGTTCTTC.

V gene TRBV4-1 combines with J gene TRBJ2-2, with 11 positions matching TRBD2. The junction had 9 bases not matched to a gene; V was cut back by 5 bases and J by 7 bases. CDR3 length equals 16 residues. CDR1 and CDR2 from the germline V gene are MGHRA and YSYEKL. CDR3 sequence: CASSITSGRADGELFF. The CDR3 bases are TGCGCCAGCAGCATTACTAGCGGGAGAGCTGACGGGGAGCTGTTTTTT.

The gene calls are TRBV5-4 and TRBJ2-3; a weak D match, TRBD2 (6 bases). The CDR3 runs 15 residues. Trimming pared 0 bases from V and 0 bases from J, leaving 8 bases between. Germline loops: CDR1 SGHNT, CDR2 YYREEE (reference sequence). The CDR3 DNA is TGTGCCAGCAGCTTGGTTGGGGGGAGCACAGATACGCAGTATTTT. Its protein product is CASSLVGGSTDTQYF. Filled out from reference TRBV5-4 and TRBJ2-3, the complete variable domain reads ETGVTQSPTHLIKTRGQQVTLRCSSQSGHNTVSWYQQALGQGPQFIFQYYREEENGRGNFPPRFSGLQFPNYSSELNVNALELDDSALYLCASSLVGGSTDTQYFGPGTRLTVL.